A selection of T cell receptor beta chains follows, all from one sample in a study of cytomegalovirus exposure and HLA in healthy donors. TCRdb's copy holds only in-frame clones and misses some; the assay was immunoSEQ multiplex PCR. The sample totals 160,000 or so clones. The sequencing input was PBMCs. These receptors originate from a man aged 25 to 45 in good health and CMV-seronegative. CDR3s include the opening cysteine and the closing phenylalanine or tryptophan. A D gene is named only where the DNA matches it firmly. Only some rows state a clone size, as once, few, many or a class for expanded clones.

clone_size: -
v_call: TRBV7-9
d_call: TRBD1
j_call: TRBJ1-1
cdr3_aa: CASSFGRGTVNTEAFF
cdr3_nt: TGTGCCAGCAGCTTCGGACGAGGGACAGTTAACACTGAAGCTTTCTTT

clone_size: -
v_call: TRBV18
d_call: TRBD1
j_call: TRBJ1-2
cdr3_aa: CASSPGQGSYGYTF
cdr3_nt: TGTGCCAGCTCACCGGGACAGGGGAGCTATGGCTACACCTTC

clone_size: -
v_call: TRBV9
d_call: TRBD1
j_call: TRBJ2-1
cdr3_aa: CASSPDRGSYNEQFF
cdr3_nt: TGTGCCAGCAGCCCCGACAGGGGCTCCTACAATGAGCAGTTCTTC

clone_size: -
v_call: TRBV10-3
d_call: -
j_call: TRBJ2-5
cdr3_aa: CAISERTGRGETQYF
cdr3_nt: TGTGCCATCAGTGAGAGGACAGGGAGGGGGGAGACCCAGTACTTC

clone_size: medium-sized
v_call: TRBV19
d_call: -
j_call: TRBJ1-2
cdr3_aa: CASSMQPEMGNYGYTF
cdr3_nt: TGTGCCAGTAGTATGCAGCCGGAGATGGGTAACTATGGCTACACCTTC

clone_size: -
v_call: TRBV5-1
d_call: -
j_call: TRBJ2-5
cdr3_aa: CASSLGPSGEETQYF
cdr3_nt: TGCGCCAGCAGCTTGGGCCCCTCGGGGGAGGAGACCCAGTACTTC

clone_size: -
v_call: TRBV12-2
d_call: -
j_call: TRBJ1-5
cdr3_aa: CASRLVIAGWDQPQHF
cdr3_nt: TGTGCAAGTCGCTTAGTGATCGCGGGTTGGGATCAGCCCCAGCATTTT

clone_size: -
v_call: TRBV18
d_call: -
j_call: TRBJ1-1
cdr3_aa: CASSPTQGNTEAFF
cdr3_nt: TGTGCCAGCTCACCTACTCAGGGGAACACTGAAGCTTTCTTT

clone_size: -
v_call: TRBV5-1
d_call: -
j_call: TRBJ1-1
cdr3_aa: CASSFATENTEAFF
cdr3_nt: TGCGCCAGCAGCTTCGCAACAGAGAACACTGAAGCTTTCTTT

clone_size: -
v_call: TRBV18
d_call: -
j_call: TRBJ1-1
cdr3_aa: CASSPPSAGTRIRTEAFF
cdr3_nt: TGTGCCAGCTCACCACCATCGGCAGGGACACGGATTAGGACTGAAGCTTTCTTT

clone_size: -
v_call: TRBV19
d_call: TRBD2
j_call: TRBJ2-7
cdr3_aa: CASSISLSGSSYEQYF
cdr3_nt: TGTGCCAGTAGTATCTCCCTTAGCGGGAGCTCCTACGAGCAGTACTTC

clone_size: -
v_call: TRBV6-5
d_call: TRBD1
j_call: TRBJ1-2
cdr3_aa: CASSYADRGGYTF
cdr3_nt: TGTGCCAGCAGTTACGCCGACAGGGGCGGCTACACCTTC

clone_size: -
v_call: TRBV10-2
d_call: TRBD2
j_call: TRBJ2-7
cdr3_aa: CASRTLAGGTYEQYF
cdr3_nt: TGCGCCAGCAGGACACTAGCGGGAGGAACCTACGAGCAGTACTTC

clone_size: -
v_call: TRBV6-5
d_call: -
j_call: TRBJ1-1
cdr3_aa: CASSTGGWTEAFF
cdr3_nt: TGTGCCAGCAGTACCGGCGGCTGGACTGAAGCTTTCTTT

clone_size: -
v_call: TRBV5-1
d_call: TRBD2
j_call: TRBJ2-3
cdr3_aa: CASSTGLAGERDTQYF
cdr3_nt: TGCGCCAGCAGCACGGGACTAGCGGGAGAGAGAGATACGCAGTATTTT

clone_size: -
v_call: TRBV18
d_call: -
j_call: TRBJ1-3
cdr3_aa: CASSPEGNTIYF
cdr3_nt: TGTGCCAGCTCACCTGAGGGAAACACCATATATTTT

clone_size: -
v_call: TRBV10-3
d_call: -
j_call: TRBJ2-2
cdr3_aa: CAISESSRGIAGELFF
cdr3_nt: TGTGCCATCAGTGAGTCGTCCAGGGGCATCGCCGGGGAGCTGTTTTTT

clone_size: -
v_call: TRBV6-5
d_call: -
j_call: TRBJ2-1
cdr3_aa: CASRYPGYNEQFF
cdr3_nt: TGTGCCAGCAGATACCCAGGGTACAATGAGCAGTTCTTC

clone_size: -
v_call: TRBV18
d_call: TRBD2
j_call: TRBJ2-2
cdr3_aa: CASSPTSGRLTGELFF
cdr3_nt: TGTGCCAGCTCCCCGACTAGCGGGAGATTGACCGGGGAGCTGTTTTTT

clone_size: -
v_call: TRBV9
d_call: TRBD2
j_call: TRBJ2-7
cdr3_aa: CASSVGMGGGYEQYF
cdr3_nt: TGTGCCAGCAGCGTAGGTATGGGCGGGGGCTACGAGCAGTACTTC

clone_size: -
v_call: TRBV6-6
d_call: TRBD1
j_call: TRBJ1-2
cdr3_aa: CASSFPGGALYGYTF
cdr3_nt: TGTGCCAGCAGTTTCCCAGGGGGCGCTTTATATGGCTACACCTTC

clone_size: -
v_call: TRBV7-9
d_call: -
j_call: TRBJ2-2
cdr3_aa: CASRADVGDTGELFF
cdr3_nt: TGTGCCAGCAGAGCCGATGTAGGGGATACCGGGGAGCTGTTTTTT

clone_size: -
v_call: TRBV7-9
d_call: TRBD2
j_call: TRBJ2-7
cdr3_aa: CASSLGYVGTSGSYEQYF
cdr3_nt: TGTGCCAGCAGCTTAGGATACGTCGGAACTAGCGGGAGTTACGAGCAGTACTTC

clone_size: -
v_call: TRBV10-3
d_call: -
j_call: TRBJ2-7
cdr3_aa: CAISETGLSYEQYF
cdr3_nt: TGTGCCATCAGTGAAACAGGCCTATCCTACGAGCAGTACTTC

clone_size: -
v_call: TRBV19
d_call: -
j_call: TRBJ1-2
cdr3_aa: CASSMESVTGHGYTF
cdr3_nt: TGTGCCAGTAGTATGGAGTCGGTTACAGGGCACGGCTACACCTTC

clone_size: medium-sized
v_call: TRBV25-1
d_call: -
j_call: TRBJ2-2
cdr3_aa: CASSEAIGELFF
cdr3_nt: TGTGCCAGCAGTGAAGCGATCGGGGAGCTGTTTTTT

clone_size: -
v_call: TRBV13
d_call: -
j_call: TRBJ1-3
cdr3_aa: CASSYREGVGNTIYF
cdr3_nt: TGTGCCAGCAGTTACAGGGAAGGGGTTGGAAACACCATATATTTT

clone_size: -
v_call: TRBV10-3
d_call: TRBD1
j_call: TRBJ1-1
cdr3_aa: CAISGMDRGTEAFF
cdr3_nt: TGTGCCATCAGTGGGATGGACAGGGGAACTGAAGCTTTCTTT

clone_size: -
v_call: TRBV5-1
d_call: -
j_call: TRBJ2-6
cdr3_aa: CASSLPGVVSGANVLTF
cdr3_nt: TGCGCCAGCAGCTTGCCGGGGGTGGTCTCTGGGGCCAACGTCCTGACTTTC

clone_size: -
v_call: TRBV7-9
d_call: -
j_call: TRBJ2-4
cdr3_aa: CASSLAGQNIQYF
cdr3_nt: TGTGCCAGCAGCTTAGCGGGCCAAAACATTCAGTACTTC

clone_size: -
v_call: TRBV6-1
d_call: TRBD1
j_call: TRBJ1-5
cdr3_aa: CASSVQGYNQPQHF
cdr3_nt: TGTGCCAGCAGTGTACAGGGGTACAATCAGCCCCAGCATTTT

clone_size: -
v_call: TRBV19
d_call: TRBD1
j_call: TRBJ2-7
cdr3_aa: CASSQIDRGREQYF
cdr3_nt: TGTGCCAGTAGTCAAATAGACAGGGGACGCGAGCAGTACTTC

clone_size: -
v_call: TRBV5-4
d_call: -
j_call: TRBJ2-3
cdr3_aa: CASALSSAYGTDTQYF
cdr3_nt: TGTGCCAGCGCCCTGAGTAGCGCTTATGGCACAGATACGCAGTATTTT